The present entry profiles one T cell receptor beta chain with its context. Its antigen remains unknown. The data derive from a study of cytomegalovirus exposure and HLA in healthy donors. Study conclusions and caveats: A later analysis revealed that TCR association rates differed between HLA loci, peaking at DRB1 and bottoming out at HLA-C. TCR beta chains numbering approximately 150 were designated cytomegalovirus-associated. Through in vitro validation, a few CMV-associated chains were shown to be specific for CMV antigens. Most subjects had HLA-A and HLA-B alleles reportedly predicted accurately by TCR beta sequences.

The V gene's germline CDR1 is LGHNA and CDR2 YSLEER. Losses at the gene ends were 0 bases for V and 4 bases for J; bases not matched to a gene: 8. The CDR3 loop spans 17 amino acids. Primers: 60 Vbeta forward and 13 Jbeta reverse. The table came from immunoSEQ multiplex PCR; TCRdb's copy has only in-frame clones and leaves some out. The data show roughly 200,000 clones, around 80% seen once. J is TRBJ2-3 and V is TRBV4-3, with TRBD2 matching 9 bases. Material: PBMCs. The clonotype was recovered from a woman in her sixties or seventies in good health and CMV-seropositive. CDR3 nucleotides: TGCGCCAGCAGCCAAGATTTCACGGCGGGGGGGCCAGATACGCAGTATTTT. Amino acids: CASSQDFTAGGPDTQYF.